This TCR beta chain appears in the sequencing data of a study of blood T cell repertoires in COVID-19. Study-level background: PBMCs, B-cell-depleted T cells, or T cells were the source of the cDNA or gDNA that made up the material.

V lost 2 bases, J lost 0 bases, and 0 bases stayed unmatched. The CDR3 length is 15 residues. Germline V lookup: CDR1 SEHNR, CDR2 FQNEAQ (reference sequence). Methods used by the authors: Reference gene primers were amplified, and this amplification served to estimate nucleated cell counts. Generated by immunoSEQ multiplex PCR, the TCRdb table keeps only in-frame clones and is missing some. V, J and clone size are those of that table, while D and trimming were read from the DNA. This table holds about 320,000 clones, around four fifths found once. This sequence joins TRBV7-9 and TRBJ2-1, with 8 bases aligning to TRBD2. The clonotype originates from a woman between 50 and 59 years old with acute or convalescent COVID-19. Material for sequencing was peripheral blood. CDR3 DNA sequence: TGTGCCAGCAGCTTACTAGCGGGCTCCTACAATGAGCAGTTCTTC. It encodes CASSLLAGSYNEQFF.